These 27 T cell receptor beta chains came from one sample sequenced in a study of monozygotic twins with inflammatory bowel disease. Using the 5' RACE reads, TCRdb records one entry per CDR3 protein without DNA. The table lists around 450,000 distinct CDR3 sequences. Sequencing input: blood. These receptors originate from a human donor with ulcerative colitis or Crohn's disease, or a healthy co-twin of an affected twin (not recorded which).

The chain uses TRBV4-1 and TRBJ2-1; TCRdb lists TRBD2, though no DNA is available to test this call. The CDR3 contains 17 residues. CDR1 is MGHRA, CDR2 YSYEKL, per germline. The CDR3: CASSQDQASLGLNEQFF.

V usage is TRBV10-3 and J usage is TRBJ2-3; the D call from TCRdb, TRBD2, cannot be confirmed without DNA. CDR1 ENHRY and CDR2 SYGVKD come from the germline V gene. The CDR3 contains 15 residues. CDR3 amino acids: CAISEPGLSTDTQYF.

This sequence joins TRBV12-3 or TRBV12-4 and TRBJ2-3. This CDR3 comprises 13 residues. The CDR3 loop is CASSPHLGDTQYF.

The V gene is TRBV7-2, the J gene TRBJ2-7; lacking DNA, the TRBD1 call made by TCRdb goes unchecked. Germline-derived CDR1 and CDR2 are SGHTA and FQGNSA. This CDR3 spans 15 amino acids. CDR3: CASSQVAGGRYEQYF.

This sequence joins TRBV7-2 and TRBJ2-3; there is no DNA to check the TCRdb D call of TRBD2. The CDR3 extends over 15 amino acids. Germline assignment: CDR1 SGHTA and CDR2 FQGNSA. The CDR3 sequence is CASGGASGTTDTQYF.

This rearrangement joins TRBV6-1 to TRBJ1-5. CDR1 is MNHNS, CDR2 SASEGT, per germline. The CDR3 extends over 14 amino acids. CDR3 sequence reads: CASSEEGKGQPQHF.

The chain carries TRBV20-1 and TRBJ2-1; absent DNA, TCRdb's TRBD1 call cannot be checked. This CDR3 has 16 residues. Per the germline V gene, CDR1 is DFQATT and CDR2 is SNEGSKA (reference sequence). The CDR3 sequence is CSARAPPAGGYNEQFF.

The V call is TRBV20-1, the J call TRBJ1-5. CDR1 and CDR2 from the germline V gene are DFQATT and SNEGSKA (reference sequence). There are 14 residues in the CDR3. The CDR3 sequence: CSARREGSNQPQHF.

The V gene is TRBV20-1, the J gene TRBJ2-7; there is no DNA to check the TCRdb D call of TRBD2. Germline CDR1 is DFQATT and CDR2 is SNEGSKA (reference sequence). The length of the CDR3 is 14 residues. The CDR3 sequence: CSASGTSGTYEQYF.

CDR3 loop: CASSPMLAKNIQYF. The chain combines TRBV5-1 with TRBJ2-4. Germline V gene data show CDR1 as SGHRS and CDR2 as YFSETQ. The CDR3 length is 14 residues.

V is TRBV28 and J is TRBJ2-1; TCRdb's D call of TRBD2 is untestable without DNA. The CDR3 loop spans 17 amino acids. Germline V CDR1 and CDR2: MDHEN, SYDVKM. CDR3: CASSLNSGSGGRNEQFF.

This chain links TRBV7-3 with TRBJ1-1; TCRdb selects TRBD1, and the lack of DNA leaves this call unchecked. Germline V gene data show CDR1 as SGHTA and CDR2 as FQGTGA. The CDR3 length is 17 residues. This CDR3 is CASSLNGGTGGDTEAFF.

CDR3 amino acids: CASSQGGQTGMNTEAFF. This chain joins TRBV4-1 and TRBJ1-1; the D call of TRBD1 rests on TCRdb alone, since no DNA is present to check it. Germline V gene data show CDR1 as MGHRA and CDR2 as YSYEKL. The CDR3 length is 17 residues.

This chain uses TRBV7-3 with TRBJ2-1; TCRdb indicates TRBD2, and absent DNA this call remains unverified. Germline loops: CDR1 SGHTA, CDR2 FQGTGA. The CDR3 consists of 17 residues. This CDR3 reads CASRQGAGLAAYNEQFF.

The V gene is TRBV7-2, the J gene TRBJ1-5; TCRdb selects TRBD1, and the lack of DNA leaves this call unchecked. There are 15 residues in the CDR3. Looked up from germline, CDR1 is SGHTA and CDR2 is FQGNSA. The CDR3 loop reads CASSPGQYSNQPQHF.

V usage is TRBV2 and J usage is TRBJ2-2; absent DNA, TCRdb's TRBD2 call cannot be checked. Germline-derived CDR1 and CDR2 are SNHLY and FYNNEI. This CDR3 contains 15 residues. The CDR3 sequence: CASRNSGRFTGELFF.

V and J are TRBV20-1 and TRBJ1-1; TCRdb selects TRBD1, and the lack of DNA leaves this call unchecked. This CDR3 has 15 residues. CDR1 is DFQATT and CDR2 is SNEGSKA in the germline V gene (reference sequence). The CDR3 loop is CSARDPSGGDTGAFF.

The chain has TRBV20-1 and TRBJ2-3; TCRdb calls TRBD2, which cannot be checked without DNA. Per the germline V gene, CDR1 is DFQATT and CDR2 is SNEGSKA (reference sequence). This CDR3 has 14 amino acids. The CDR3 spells CSASWRGVIDTQYF.

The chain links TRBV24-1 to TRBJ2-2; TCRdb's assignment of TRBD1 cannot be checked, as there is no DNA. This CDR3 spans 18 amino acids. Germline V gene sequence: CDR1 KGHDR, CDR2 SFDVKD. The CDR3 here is CATSDLKTGQGITGELFF.

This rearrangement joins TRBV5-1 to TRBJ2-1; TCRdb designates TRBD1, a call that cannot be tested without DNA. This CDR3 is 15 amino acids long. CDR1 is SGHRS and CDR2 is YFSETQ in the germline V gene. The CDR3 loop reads CASSVQGESYNEQFF.

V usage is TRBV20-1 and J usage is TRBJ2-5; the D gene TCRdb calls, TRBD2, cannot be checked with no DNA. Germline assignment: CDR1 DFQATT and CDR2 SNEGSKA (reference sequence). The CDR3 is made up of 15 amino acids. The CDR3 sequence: CSAPSARGPRETQYF.

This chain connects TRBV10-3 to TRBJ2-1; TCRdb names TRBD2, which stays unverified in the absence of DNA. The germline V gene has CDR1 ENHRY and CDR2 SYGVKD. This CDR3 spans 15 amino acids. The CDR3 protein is CAISVIAGAYNEQFF.

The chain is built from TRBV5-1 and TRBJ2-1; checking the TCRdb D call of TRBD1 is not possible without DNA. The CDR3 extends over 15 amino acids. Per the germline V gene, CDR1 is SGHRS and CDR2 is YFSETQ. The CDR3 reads CASFDGQVNYNEQFF.

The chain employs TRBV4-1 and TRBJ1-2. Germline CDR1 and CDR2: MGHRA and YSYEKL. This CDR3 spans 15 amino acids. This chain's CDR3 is CASSHDYSYIYGYTF.

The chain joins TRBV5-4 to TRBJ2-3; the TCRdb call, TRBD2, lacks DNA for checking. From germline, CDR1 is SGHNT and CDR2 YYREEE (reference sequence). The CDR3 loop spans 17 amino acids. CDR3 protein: CASSRRLAGGSTDTQYF. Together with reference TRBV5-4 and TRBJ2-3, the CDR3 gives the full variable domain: ETGVTQSPTHLIKTRGQQVTLRCSSQSGHNTVSWYQQALGQGPQFIFQYYREEENGRGNFPPRFSGLQFPNYSSELNVNALELDDSALYLCASSRRLAGGSTDTQYFGPGTRLTVL.

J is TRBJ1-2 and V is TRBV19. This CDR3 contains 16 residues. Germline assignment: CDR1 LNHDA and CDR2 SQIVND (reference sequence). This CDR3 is CASSIIRGFDLYGYTF.

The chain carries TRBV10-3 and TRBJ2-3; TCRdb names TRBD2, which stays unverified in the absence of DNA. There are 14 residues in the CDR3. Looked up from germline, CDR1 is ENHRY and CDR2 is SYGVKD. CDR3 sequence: CAISVRGRADTQYF.